Many counts were recorded for the clone carrying this TCR beta chain. The data stem from a study of tumor-infiltrating lymphocytes in primary liver carcinoma. Using a constant-region primer together with ProtoScript II reverse transcriptase, TCR beta cDNA was made from 450 to 600 ng of total RNA. Researchers made the TCR beta libraries by running three nested multiplex PCR rounds with slightly modified ARM-PCR. Both of the initial two PCR rounds ran for nine to ten cycles and employed TRBV1-TRBV30 forward primers alongside a C-beta reverse primer. TCRdb itself ran the multiplex PCR reads through MiXCR, one entry per CDR3 protein. Here the sample spans 100,000 or so distinct CDR3 sequences, roughly 69% being singletons. Per germline, CDR1 SGHTA and CDR2 FQGTGA. V lost 5 bases to trimming and J lost 7 bases; unmatched junction nucleotides: 4. The CDR3 totals 15 residues. Investigators took RNA and DNA out together from roughly 20-30 mg of unsorted bulk tissue.

The source of this sequence is a woman aged 55-70 years with primary liver carcinoma and hepatitis B virus infection. J is TRBJ2-1 and V is TRBV7-3; 14 nucleotides line up with TRBD2. The material sequenced was liver tumor tissue from sampling region 5. Subset defined: tumor region T5, tumor centre. The DNA for the CDR3 is TGTGCCAGCAGCCCGGGACTAGCGGGAGTTAATGAGCAGTTCTTC. Encoded protein: CASSPGLAGVNEQFF.